This T cell receptor (beta chain) was sequenced during a study of blood T cell repertoires in COVID-19. Study in general: T cells, B-cell-depleted T cells, or PBMCs provided the cDNA or gDNA that served as material.

This CDR3 has 15 amino acids. Per the germline V gene, CDR1 is SGDLS and CDR2 is YYNGEE. Trimming cost V 0 bases and J 5 bases, with 11 bases left between them. In the original workflow: Reference gene primer amplification gave estimated nucleated cell counts. Generated by immunoSEQ multiplex PCR, the TCRdb table keeps only in-frame clones and is missing some. V and J calls and clone size are copied from that table; D and trimming were computed from the DNA. The sample has 210,000 or so clones, roughly 80% seen once. With respect to this clone: This CDR3 is also generated by other DNA sequences in the sample.

Sequenced material: peripheral blood. The V gene is TRBV9, the J gene TRBJ2-2; D might be TRBD1 (6 bases). This TCR derives from a human donor in a cohort sampled during active COVID-19. In DNA form, the CDR3 reads TGTGCCAGCAGCGTAGGTCAGGGGAGAACCGGGGAGCTGTTTTTT. Translated, it gives CASSVGQGRTGELFF.